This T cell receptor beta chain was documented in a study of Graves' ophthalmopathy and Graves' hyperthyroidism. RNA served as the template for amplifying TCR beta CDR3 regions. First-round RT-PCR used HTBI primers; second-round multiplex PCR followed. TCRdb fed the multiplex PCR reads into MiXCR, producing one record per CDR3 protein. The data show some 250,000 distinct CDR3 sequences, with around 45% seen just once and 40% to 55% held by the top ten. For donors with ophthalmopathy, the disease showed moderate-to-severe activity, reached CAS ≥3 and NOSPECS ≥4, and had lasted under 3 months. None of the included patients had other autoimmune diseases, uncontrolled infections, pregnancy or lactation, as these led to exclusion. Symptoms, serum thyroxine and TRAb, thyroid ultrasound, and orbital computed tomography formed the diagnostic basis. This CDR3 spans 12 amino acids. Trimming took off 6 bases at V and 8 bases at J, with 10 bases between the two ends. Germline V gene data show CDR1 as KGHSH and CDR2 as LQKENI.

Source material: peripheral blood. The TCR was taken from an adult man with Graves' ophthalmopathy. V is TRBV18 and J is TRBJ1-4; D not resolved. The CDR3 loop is CASSADGEKLFF. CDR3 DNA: TGTGCCAGCTCGGCGGACGGGGAAAAACTGTTTTTT. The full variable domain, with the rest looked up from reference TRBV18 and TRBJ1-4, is NAGVMQNPRHLVRRRGQEARLRCSPMKGHSHVYWYRQLPEEGLKFMVYLQKENIIDESGMPKERFSAEFPKEGPSILRIQQVVRGDSAAYFCASSADGEKLFFGSGTQLSVL.